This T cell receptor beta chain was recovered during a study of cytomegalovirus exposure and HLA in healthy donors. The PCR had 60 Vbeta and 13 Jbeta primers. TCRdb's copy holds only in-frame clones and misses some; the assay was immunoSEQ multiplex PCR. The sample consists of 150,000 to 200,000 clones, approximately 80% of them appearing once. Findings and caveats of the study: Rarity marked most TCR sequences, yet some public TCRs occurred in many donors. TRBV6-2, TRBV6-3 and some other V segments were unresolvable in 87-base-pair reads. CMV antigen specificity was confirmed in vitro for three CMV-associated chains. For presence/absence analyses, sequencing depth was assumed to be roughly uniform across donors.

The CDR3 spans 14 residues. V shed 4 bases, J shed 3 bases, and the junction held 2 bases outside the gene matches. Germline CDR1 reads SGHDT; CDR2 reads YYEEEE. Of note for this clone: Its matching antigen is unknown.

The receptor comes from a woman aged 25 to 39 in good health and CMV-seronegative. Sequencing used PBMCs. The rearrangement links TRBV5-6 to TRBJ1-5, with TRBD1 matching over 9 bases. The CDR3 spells CASSGQGFNQPQHF. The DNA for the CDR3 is TGTGCCAGCAGCGGACAGGGGTTCAATCAGCCCCAGCATTTT.